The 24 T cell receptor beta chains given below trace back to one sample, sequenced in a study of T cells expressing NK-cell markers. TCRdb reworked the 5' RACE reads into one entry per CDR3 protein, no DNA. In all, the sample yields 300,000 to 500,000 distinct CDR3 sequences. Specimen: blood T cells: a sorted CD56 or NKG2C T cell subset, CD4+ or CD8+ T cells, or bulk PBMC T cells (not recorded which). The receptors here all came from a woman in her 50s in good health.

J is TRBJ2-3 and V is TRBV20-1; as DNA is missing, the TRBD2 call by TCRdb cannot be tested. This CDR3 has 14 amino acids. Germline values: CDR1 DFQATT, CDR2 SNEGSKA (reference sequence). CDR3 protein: CSLRVGGVGDTQYF.

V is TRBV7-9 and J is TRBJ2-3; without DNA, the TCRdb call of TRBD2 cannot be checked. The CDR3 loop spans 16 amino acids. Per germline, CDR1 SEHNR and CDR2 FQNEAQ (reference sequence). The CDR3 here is CASSFYRGGSLDTQYF.

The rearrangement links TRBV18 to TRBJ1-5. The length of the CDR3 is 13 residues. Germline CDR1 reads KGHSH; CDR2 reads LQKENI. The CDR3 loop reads CASSIEDNQPQHF.

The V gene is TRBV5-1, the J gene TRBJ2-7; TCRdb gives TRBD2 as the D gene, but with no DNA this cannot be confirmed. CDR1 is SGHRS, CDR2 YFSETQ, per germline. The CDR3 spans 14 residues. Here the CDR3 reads CASSSGSGVYEQYF.

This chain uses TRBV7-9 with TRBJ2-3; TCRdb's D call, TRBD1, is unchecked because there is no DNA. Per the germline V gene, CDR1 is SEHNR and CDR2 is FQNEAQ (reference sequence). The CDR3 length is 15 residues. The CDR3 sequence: CASSQGHQPTDTQYF.

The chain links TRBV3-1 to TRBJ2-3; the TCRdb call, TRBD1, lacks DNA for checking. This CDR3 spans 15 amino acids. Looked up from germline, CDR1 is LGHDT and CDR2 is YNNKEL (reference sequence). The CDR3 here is CASSRFGTRTDTQYF.

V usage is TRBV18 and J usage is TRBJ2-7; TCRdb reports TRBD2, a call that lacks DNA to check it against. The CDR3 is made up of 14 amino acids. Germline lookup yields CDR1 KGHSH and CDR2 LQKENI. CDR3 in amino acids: CASSFLDSSYEQYF. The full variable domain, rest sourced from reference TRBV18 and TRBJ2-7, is NAGVMQNPRHLVRRRGQEARLRCSPMKGHSHVYWYRQLPEEGLKFMVYLQKENIIDESGMPKERFSAEFPKEGPSILRIQQVVRGDSAAYFCASSFLDSSYEQYFGPGTRLTVT.

This chain's CDR3 is CASSYSRESDTQYF. The chain couples TRBV6-6 to TRBJ2-3; the D call from TCRdb, TRBD2, cannot be confirmed without DNA. The CDR3 sequence is 14 residues long. From germline, CDR1 is MNHNY and CDR2 SVGAGI (reference sequence).

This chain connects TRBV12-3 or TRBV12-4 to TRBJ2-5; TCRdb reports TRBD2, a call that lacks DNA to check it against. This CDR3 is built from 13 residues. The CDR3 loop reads CASGLAPGETQYF.

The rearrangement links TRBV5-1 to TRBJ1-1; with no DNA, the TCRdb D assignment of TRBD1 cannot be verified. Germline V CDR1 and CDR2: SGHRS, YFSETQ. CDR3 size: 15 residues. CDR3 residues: CASSSLGTMNTEAFF.

The CDR3 region is CASSLEGGLMQFF. The genes are TRBV5-1 and TRBJ2-1; TCRdb outputs TRBD1, but without DNA this stays unchecked. Germline V gene sequence: CDR1 SGHRS, CDR2 YFSETQ. The CDR3 length is 13 residues.

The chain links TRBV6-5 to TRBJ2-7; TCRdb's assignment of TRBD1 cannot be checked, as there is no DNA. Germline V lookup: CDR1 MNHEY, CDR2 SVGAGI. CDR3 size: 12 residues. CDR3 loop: CASARGAYEQYF.

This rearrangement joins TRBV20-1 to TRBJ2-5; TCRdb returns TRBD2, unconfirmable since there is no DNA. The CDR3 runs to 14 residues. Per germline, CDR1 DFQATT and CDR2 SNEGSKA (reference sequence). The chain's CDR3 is CSAPPLWGGETQYF.

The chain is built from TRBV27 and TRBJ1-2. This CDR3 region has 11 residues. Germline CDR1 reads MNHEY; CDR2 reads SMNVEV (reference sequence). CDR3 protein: CASSPGYGYTF.

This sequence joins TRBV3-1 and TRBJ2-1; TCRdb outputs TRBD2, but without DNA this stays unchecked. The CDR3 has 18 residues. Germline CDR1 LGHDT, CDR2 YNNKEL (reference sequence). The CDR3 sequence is CASSHGRLAGFSEDEQFF.

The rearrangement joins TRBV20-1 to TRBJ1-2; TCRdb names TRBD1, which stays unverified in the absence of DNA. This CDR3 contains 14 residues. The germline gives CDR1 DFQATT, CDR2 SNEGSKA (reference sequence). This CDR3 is CSAGTHRGNYGYTF.

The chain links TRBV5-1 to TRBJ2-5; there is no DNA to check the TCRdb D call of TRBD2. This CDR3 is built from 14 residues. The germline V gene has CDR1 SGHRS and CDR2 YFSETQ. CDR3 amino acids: CASRGIAGGETQYF.

This CDR3 reads CASSSTSANYGYTF. V usage is TRBV7-9 and J usage is TRBJ1-2. CDR1 is SEHNR, CDR2 FQNEAQ, per germline (reference sequence). This CDR3 spans 14 amino acids.

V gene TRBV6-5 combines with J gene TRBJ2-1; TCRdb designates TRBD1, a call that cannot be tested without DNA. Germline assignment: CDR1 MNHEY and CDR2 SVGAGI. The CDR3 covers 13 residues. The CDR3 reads CASSYDRRDEQFF.

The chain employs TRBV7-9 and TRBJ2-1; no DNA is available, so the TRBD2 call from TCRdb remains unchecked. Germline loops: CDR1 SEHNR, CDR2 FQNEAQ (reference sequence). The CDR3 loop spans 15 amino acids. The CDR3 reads CASSSTSGPYNEQFF.

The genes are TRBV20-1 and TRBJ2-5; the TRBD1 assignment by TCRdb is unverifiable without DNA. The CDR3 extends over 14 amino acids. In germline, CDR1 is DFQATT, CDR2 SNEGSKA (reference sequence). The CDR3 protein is CSARQGGRWETQYF.

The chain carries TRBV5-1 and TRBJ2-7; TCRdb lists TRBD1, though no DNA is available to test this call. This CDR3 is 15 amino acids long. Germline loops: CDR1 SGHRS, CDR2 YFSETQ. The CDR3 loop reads CASSLAGAGAYEQYF.

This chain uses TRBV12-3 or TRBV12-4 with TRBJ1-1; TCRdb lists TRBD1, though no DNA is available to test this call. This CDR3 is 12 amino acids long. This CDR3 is CASKLGGTEAFF.

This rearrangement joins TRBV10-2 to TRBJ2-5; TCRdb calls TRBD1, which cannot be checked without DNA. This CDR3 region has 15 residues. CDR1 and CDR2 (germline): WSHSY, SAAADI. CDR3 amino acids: CASSESPVAWETQYF.